The 10 T cell receptor beta chains reported below all come from one sample, sequenced in a study of technical replicates of blood from several donors. Only in-frame clones appear in the TCRdb table, and some are missing; sequencing was by immunoSEQ multiplex PCR. The sample lists tens of thousands of clones; 80% to 95% were seen once. The sample taken for sequencing was T cells isolated from PBMCs. The source of these receptors is a human donor in good health.

The chain links TRBV12-5 to TRBJ2-5; 9 positions agree with TRBD1. The CDR3 contains 18 residues. V was pared by 7 bases and J by 5 bases, with 20 bases of the junction left unmatched. Germline CDR1 is LGHNT and CDR2 is FRNRAP. The chain's CDR3 is CASAKVGQGSKGGETQYF. For the CDR3, the DNA is TGTGCTAGTGCCAAAGTGGGACAGGGATCTAAAGGCGGGGAGACCCAGTACTTC.

The gene calls are TRBV18 and TRBJ1-2, with D hard to call. CDR3 length: 14 amino acids. The germline V gene encodes CDR1 KGHSH and CDR2 LQKENI. Trimming took off 4 bases at V and 8 bases at J, with 17 bases between the two ends. CDR3 nucleotides: TGTGCCAGCTCACAACCGGAGGCGCCGGGCGGCTACACCTTC. Translated: CASSQPEAPGGYTF.

The V call is TRBV19, the J call TRBJ1-1; D is ambiguous. Looked up from germline, CDR1 is LNHDA and CDR2 is SQIVND (reference sequence). Trimming shortened V by 5 bases and J by 6 bases, and 16 bases separated the two germline ends. The CDR3 contains 14 residues. This CDR3 reads CASSPIVGPPEAFF. The DNA for the CDR3 is TGTGCCAGTAGTCCAATCGTTGGGCCTCCTGAAGCTTTCTTT.

The rearrangement uses TRBV11-1 and TRBJ2-1, with D perhaps matching TRBD2 (6 bases). With 0 bases removed from V and 9 bases from J, the gap between germline ends came to 12 bases. Germline CDR1 SGHAT, CDR2 FQDESV (reference sequence). The CDR3 runs 14 residues. The CDR3 sequence: CASSLAWRGSEQFF. The CDR3, as DNA: TGTGCCAGCAGCTTAGCATGGCGGGGAAGTGAGCAGTTCTTC.

The chain combines TRBV6-6 with TRBJ2-2; 9 bases fit TRBD2. After removal of 5 bases from V and 8 bases from J, the junction contained 6 bases not matched to a gene. Germline V gene sequence: CDR1 MNHNY, CDR2 SVGAGI (reference sequence). The CDR3 contains 14 residues. CDR3 residues: CASSARSGSGELFF. The CDR3 nucleotides are TGTGCCAGCAGTGCCCGTAGCGGGAGTGGGGAGCTGTTTTTT.

The chain joins TRBV7-3 to TRBJ2-1; 8 bases line up with TRBD2. Trimming took 7 bases from V and 7 from J; bases not matched to a gene: 12. CDR1 and CDR2 (germline): SGHTA, FQGTGA. CDR3 size: 15 residues. CDR3 DNA sequence: TGTGCCAGCATTGGACTCAGCGGGAGTAGGAATGAGCAGTTCTTC. Its translation: CASIGLSGSRNEQFF.

The rearrangement uses TRBV28 and TRBJ2-7, with D perhaps matching TRBD2 (6 bases). CDR1 and CDR2 from the germline V gene are MDHEN and SYDVKM. The germline V and J ends were trimmed by 7 bases and 3 bases, with 19 bases remaining between them. The CDR3 has 15 residues. DNA for the CDR3: TGTGCCAGCATTTCCGGGGGTAGCGGCAACTACGAGCAGTACTTC. Its translation is CASISGGSGNYEQYF.

This clone was seen only once. The chain joins TRBV28 to TRBJ1-2; no clear D gene. Germline V CDR1 and CDR2: MDHEN, SYDVKM. V lost 3 bases and J 2 bases, leaving 10 bases between the germline ends. The CDR3 sequence is 14 residues long. DNA of the CDR3: TGTGCCAGCAGTTTGGCACAAATGAACTATGGCTACACCTTC. Translating it yields CASSLAQMNYGYTF.

V and J are TRBV29-1 and TRBJ2-7; a possible D gene is TRBD2 (5 bases). Deletions cut 2 bases from V and 6 bases from J, with 14 bases between. The CDR3 contains 13 residues. The germline V gene has CDR1 SQVTM and CDR2 ANQGSEA. The CDR3 region has the DNA TGCAGCGTTGAAACTAGGCTAGCCGGCGAGCAGTACTTC. Protein sequence: CSVETRLAGEQYF.

The V call is TRBV7-9, the J call TRBJ2-5; D gene ambiguous. Germline CDR1 is SEHNR and CDR2 is FQNEAQ (reference sequence). The CDR3 spans 14 residues. V was pared by 2 bases and J by 2 bases, with 9 bases between. Here the CDR3 reads CASSLLGLQETQYF. CDR3 nucleotides: TGTGCCAGCAGCTTACTCGGTTTGCAAGAGACCCAGTACTTC.